Listed below are T cell receptor beta chains from one sample, sequenced in a study of blood T cell repertoires in COVID-19. The repertoire was sequenced with immunoSEQ multiplex PCR; TCRdb's copy has only in-frame clones and lacks some. The sample lists some 220,000 clones; 70% to 90% were seen once. The material sequenced was peripheral blood. These receptors came from a young woman who had recovered from COVID-19. Each CDR3 is given with its conserved first and last residue. Each record gives: V gene, clone size, D gene, J gene, CDR3 protein, CDR3 DNA. The D gene is left open where the match is weak. Only part of the rows carry a size: once, few, many, or a class if the clone is expanded.

V gene: TRBV4-1
clone size: -
D gene: -
J gene: TRBJ2-7
CDR3 protein: CASSQEATRGSYEQYF
CDR3 DNA: TGCGCCAGCAGCCAAGAAGCCACGCGGGGCTCCTACGAGCAGTACTTC

V gene: TRBV5-6
clone size: -
D gene: TRBD1
J gene: TRBJ2-3
CDR3 protein: CASSLEGALTDTQYF
CDR3 DNA: TGTGCCAGCAGCTTGGAGGGGGCACTCACAGATACGCAGTATTTT

V gene: TRBV24-1
clone size: -
D gene: TRBD1
J gene: TRBJ1-1
CDR3 protein: CATSPTGGGNTEAFF
CDR3 DNA: TGTGCCACCAGCCCGACAGGGGGCGGCAACACTGAAGCTTTCTTT

V gene: TRBV28
clone size: -
D gene: -
J gene: TRBJ1-2
CDR3 protein: CASSSHDLRDTGHGYTF
CDR3 DNA: TGTGCCAGCAGTTCCCACGACCTCCGGGACACTGGTCATGGCTACACCTTC

V gene: TRBV7-7
clone size: -
D gene: TRBD2
J gene: TRBJ2-1
CDR3 protein: CASSPSGKLYNEQFF
CDR3 DNA: TGTGCCAGCAGCCCCAGCGGGAAGCTCTACAATGAGCAGTTCTTC

V gene: TRBV7-9
clone size: -
D gene: -
J gene: TRBJ1-4
CDR3 protein: CASSSDRPNEKLFF
CDR3 DNA: TGTGCCAGCAGCTCGGACAGACCTAATGAAAAACTGTTTTTT

V gene: TRBV20-1
clone size: -
D gene: TRBD1
J gene: TRBJ2-7
CDR3 protein: CSASIRTGYEQYF
CDR3 DNA: TGCAGTGCTAGTATCAGGACAGGATACGAGCAGTACTTC

V gene: TRBV24-1
clone size: -
D gene: TRBD1
J gene: TRBJ2-5
CDR3 protein: CATSPGQEVGETQYF
CDR3 DNA: TGTGCCACCAGTCCCGGACAGGAAGTAGGTGAGACCCAGTACTTC

V gene: TRBV6-2/TRBV6-3
clone size: once
D gene: -
J gene: TRBJ1-1
CDR3 protein: CASSGSDGTEAFF
CDR3 DNA: TGTGCCAGCAGCGGGAGTGACGGCACTGAAGCTTTCTTT

V gene: TRBV5-1
clone size: -
D gene: -
J gene: TRBJ2-7
CDR3 protein: CASSSPLAGSDYEQYF
CDR3 DNA: TGCGCCAGCAGTTCCCCCCTGGCGGGGTCGGACTACGAGCAGTACTTC

V gene: TRBV6-1
clone size: -
D gene: -
J gene: TRBJ1-1
CDR3 protein: CASSEVLGRTEAFF
CDR3 DNA: TGTGCCAGCAGTGAAGTTCTAGGGAGGACTGAAGCTTTCTTT

V gene: TRBV11-2
clone size: -
D gene: TRBD1
J gene: TRBJ1-2
CDR3 protein: CASSFSGQGALYGYTF
CDR3 DNA: TGTGCCAGCAGCTTTAGCGGACAGGGGGCCCTCTATGGCTACACCTTC

V gene: TRBV19
clone size: few
D gene: TRBD1
J gene: TRBJ1-3
CDR3 protein: CASSIIGTGAGNTIYF
CDR3 DNA: TGTGCCAGTAGTATCATCGGGACAGGGGCTGGAAACACCATATATTTT

V gene: TRBV25-1
clone size: -
D gene: TRBD2
J gene: TRBJ2-1
CDR3 protein: CASSGGPRGGQQFF
CDR3 DNA: TGTGCCAGCAGCGGGGGCCCTCGCGGGGGGCAACAGTTCTTC

V gene: TRBV27
clone size: -
D gene: -
J gene: TRBJ2-3
CDR3 protein: CASSLTILEYGSGTDTQYF
CDR3 DNA: TGTGCCAGCAGTTTAACGATTTTGGAATACGGGAGCGGAACAGATACGCAGTATTTT

V gene: TRBV5-7
clone size: -
D gene: TRBD2
J gene: TRBJ2-7
CDR3 protein: CASSWGTSQSSYEQYF
CDR3 DNA: TGTGCCAGCAGCTGGGGGACTAGCCAGTCCTCCTACGAGCAGTACTTC

V gene: TRBV13
clone size: -
D gene: -
J gene: TRBJ1-2
CDR3 protein: CASSYDTYGYTF
CDR3 DNA: TGTGCCAGCAGCTACGACACTTATGGCTACACCTTC

V gene: TRBV11-3
clone size: -
D gene: TRBD2
J gene: TRBJ2-1
CDR3 protein: CASSPRTSGSSYNEQFF
CDR3 DNA: TGTGCCAGCAGCCCTCGGACTAGCGGGAGCTCCTACAATGAGCAGTTCTTC

V gene: TRBV7-2
clone size: few
D gene: TRBD1
J gene: TRBJ2-1
CDR3 protein: CASSFASTGNYNEQFF
CDR3 DNA: TGTGCCAGCAGCTTTGCTTCGACAGGGAACTACAATGAGCAGTTCTTC

V gene: TRBV11-2
clone size: few
D gene: -
J gene: TRBJ1-3
CDR3 protein: CASSLDRGTGNTIYF
CDR3 DNA: TGTGCCAGCAGCTTAGATCGAGGGACTGGAAACACCATATATTTT

V gene: TRBV11-1
clone size: -
D gene: TRBD1
J gene: TRBJ2-7
CDR3 protein: CASTGGQGNYEQYF
CDR3 DNA: TGTGCCAGCACCGGGGGACAGGGCAACTACGAGCAGTACTTC

V gene: TRBV7-9
clone size: once
D gene: TRBD2
J gene: TRBJ2-1
CDR3 protein: CASSFGGSNEQFF
CDR3 DNA: TGTGCCAGCAGCTTCGGCGGGAGCAATGAGCAGTTCTTC

V gene: TRBV5-4
clone size: -
D gene: -
J gene: TRBJ2-7
CDR3 protein: CASSLPSGSEQYF
CDR3 DNA: TGTGCCAGCAGCCTGCCATCAGGGTCCGAGCAGTACTTC

V gene: TRBV19
clone size: -
D gene: -
J gene: TRBJ2-2
CDR3 protein: CATRKPSRFAGELFF
CDR3 DNA: TGTGCCACCAGAAAACCGAGCAGGTTCGCCGGGGAGCTGTTTTTT

V gene: TRBV19
clone size: once
D gene: TRBD1
J gene: TRBJ2-3
CDR3 protein: CASSPRTGGAGTQYF
CDR3 DNA: TGTGCCAGTAGTCCTAGGACAGGGGGCGCGGGTACGCAGTATTTT

V gene: TRBV13
clone size: -
D gene: TRBD2
J gene: TRBJ2-2
CDR3 protein: CASSAGGGTVPGELFF
CDR3 DNA: TGTGCCAGCAGCGCCGGGGGAGGGACGGTCCCCGGGGAGCTGTTTTTT

V gene: TRBV4-1
clone size: once
D gene: TRBD1
J gene: TRBJ2-1
CDR3 protein: CASSQAPGQGSHNEQFF
CDR3 DNA: TGCGCCAGCAGCCAAGCCCCAGGACAGGGGTCTCACAATGAGCAGTTCTTC

V gene: TRBV7-6
clone size: -
D gene: -
J gene: TRBJ1-1
CDR3 protein: CASSRGGNTEAFF
CDR3 DNA: TGTGCCAGCAGTCGAGGGGGGAACACTGAAGCTTTCTTT

V gene: TRBV11-2
clone size: -
D gene: TRBD1
J gene: TRBJ2-1
CDR3 protein: CASSLTWDRVNNEQFF
CDR3 DNA: TGTGCCAGCAGCTTGACTTGGGACAGGGTCAACAATGAGCAGTTCTTC

V gene: TRBV7-2
clone size: -
D gene: TRBD2
J gene: TRBJ2-3
CDR3 protein: CASSFGGDTQYF
CDR3 DNA: TGTGCCAGCAGCTTCGGGGGGGATACGCAGTATTTT

V gene: TRBV6-5
clone size: -
D gene: -
J gene: TRBJ1-1
CDR3 protein: CASSYSRGNTEAFF
CDR3 DNA: TGTGCCAGCAGTTACTCGAGAGGAAACACTGAAGCTTTCTTT

V gene: TRBV5-1
clone size: -
D gene: TRBD2
J gene: TRBJ2-3
CDR3 protein: CASIAGGASTDTQYF
CDR3 DNA: TGCGCCAGCATAGCGGGAGGTGCTAGCACAGATACGCAGTATTTT

V gene: TRBV15
clone size: -
D gene: -
J gene: TRBJ2-3
CDR3 protein: CATSQLSGRLAVRDTQYF
CDR3 DNA: TGTGCCACCAGCCAATTGTCCGGCCGACTCGCCGTAAGAGATACGCAGTATTTT

V gene: TRBV12-3/TRBV12-4
clone size: once
D gene: -
J gene: TRBJ2-1
CDR3 protein: CASREVTPEQFF
CDR3 DNA: TGTGCCAGCAGGGAGGTGACACCCGAGCAGTTCTTC

V gene: TRBV6-5
clone size: -
D gene: TRBD2
J gene: TRBJ2-3
CDR3 protein: CASSSSGSVTDTQYF
CDR3 DNA: TGTGCCAGCAGTTCGAGCGGGAGCGTAACAGATACGCAGTATTTT

V gene: TRBV7-2
clone size: -
D gene: TRBD2
J gene: TRBJ2-3
CDR3 protein: CASSLGLRTDTQYF
CDR3 DNA: TGTGCCAGCAGCCTGGGACTACGCACAGATACGCAGTATTTT

V gene: TRBV2
clone size: -
D gene: -
J gene: TRBJ1-1
CDR3 protein: CGAGEGEWTEAFF
CDR3 DNA: TGTGGCGCAGGAGAGGGGGAATGGACTGAAGCTTTCTTT

V gene: TRBV6-5
clone size: -
D gene: TRBD1
J gene: TRBJ2-1
CDR3 protein: CASSRQGQANEQFF
CDR3 DNA: TGTGCCAGCAGCCGACAGGGTCAGGCCAATGAGCAGTTCTTC

V gene: TRBV5-1
clone size: -
D gene: -
J gene: TRBJ2-7
CDR3 protein: CASSLPGSGYEQYF
CDR3 DNA: TGCGCCAGCAGTTTGCCAGGGTCAGGCTACGAGCAGTACTTC

V gene: TRBV5-6
clone size: -
D gene: TRBD1
J gene: TRBJ2-1
CDR3 protein: CASSLAGQGVYNEQFF
CDR3 DNA: TGTGCCAGCAGCTTGGCGGGACAGGGCGTCTACAATGAGCAGTTCTTC

V gene: TRBV9
clone size: -
D gene: -
J gene: TRBJ1-3
CDR3 protein: CASSAMGLSGNTIYF
CDR3 DNA: TGTGCCAGCAGCGCGATGGGACTCTCTGGAAACACCATATATTTT

V gene: TRBV15
clone size: -
D gene: -
J gene: TRBJ2-1
CDR3 protein: CATSSRGTVSSYNEQFF
CDR3 DNA: TGTGCCACCAGCAGCCGGGGGACAGTAAGCTCCTACAATGAGCAGTTCTTC

V gene: TRBV3-1/TRBV3-2
clone size: -
D gene: TRBD1
J gene: TRBJ1-5
CDR3 protein: CASSQGDSKNQPQHF
CDR3 DNA: TGTGCCAGCAGCCAGGGGGACAGTAAAAATCAGCCCCAGCATTTT

V gene: TRBV3-1/TRBV3-2
clone size: -
D gene: TRBD2
J gene: TRBJ2-2
CDR3 protein: CASSQPLGLAGEYTGELFF
CDR3 DNA: TGTGCCAGCAGCCAACCTCTTGGGCTAGCGGGAGAGTACACCGGGGAGCTGTTTTTT

V gene: TRBV7-7
clone size: -
D gene: TRBD2
J gene: TRBJ2-1
CDR3 protein: CASSLGLAGDNEQFF
CDR3 DNA: TGTGCCAGCAGCCTCGGACTAGCGGGGGACAATGAGCAGTTCTTC

V gene: TRBV14
clone size: once
D gene: TRBD1
J gene: TRBJ1-5
CDR3 protein: CASSPPGQGSNQPQHF
CDR3 DNA: TGTGCCAGCAGCCCACCTGGACAGGGGAGCAATCAGCCCCAGCATTTT